This TCR beta chain was found in a study of control samples from healthy donors and cancer patients. The CDR3 totals 16 residues. The germline V gene encodes CDR1 SGHTA and CDR2 FQGTGA. V was clipped by 5 bases and J by 2 bases, with 16 bases between them. This clone was counted once. TCRdb's copy holds only in-frame clones and misses some; the assay was immunoSEQ multiplex PCR. The sample yields tens of thousands of clones, 92% seen once. The V gene is TRBV7-3, the J gene TRBJ1-5; tentatively, D is TRBD1 (5 bases). This TCR was recovered from a man aged 35 to 55 with colorectal cancer. The sequenced sample consisted of PBMCs. CDR3 DNA: TGTGCCAGCAGCAGGGGAGCGGGAAAAGGCAATCAGCCCCAGCATTTT. It yields the protein CASSRGAGKGNQPQHF. Full variable domain (missing parts from reference TRBV7-3 and TRBJ1-5): GAGVSQTPSNKVTEKGKYVELRCDPISGHTALYWYRQSLGQGPEFLIYFQGTGAADDSGLPNDRFFAVRPEGSVSTLKIQRTERGDSAVYLCASSRGAGKGNQPQHFGDGTRLSIL.